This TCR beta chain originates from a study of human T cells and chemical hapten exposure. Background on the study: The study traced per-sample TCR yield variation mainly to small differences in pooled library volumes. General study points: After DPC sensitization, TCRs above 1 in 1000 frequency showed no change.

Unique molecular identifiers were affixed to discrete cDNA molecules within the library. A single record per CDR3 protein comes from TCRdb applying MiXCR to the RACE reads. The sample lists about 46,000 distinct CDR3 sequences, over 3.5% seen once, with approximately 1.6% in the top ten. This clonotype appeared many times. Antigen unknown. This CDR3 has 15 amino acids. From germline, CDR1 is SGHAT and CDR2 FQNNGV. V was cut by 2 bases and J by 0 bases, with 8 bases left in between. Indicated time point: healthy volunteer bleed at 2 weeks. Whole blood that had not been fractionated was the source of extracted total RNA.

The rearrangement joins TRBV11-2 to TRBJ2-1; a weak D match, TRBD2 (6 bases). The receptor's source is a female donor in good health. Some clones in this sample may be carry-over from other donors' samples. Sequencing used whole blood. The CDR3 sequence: CASSLRGDSYNEQFF. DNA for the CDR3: TGTGCCAGCAGCTTACGCGGGGACTCCTACAATGAGCAGTTCTTC.